The present TCR beta chain was sequenced within a study of blood T cell repertoires in COVID-19. Study overall: Acute and convalescent COVID-19 samples came from the United States, Italy and Spain. PBMCs, B-cell-depleted T cells, or T cells provided the cDNA or gDNA that made up the material.

The method was immunoSEQ multiplex PCR; TCRdb's version includes in-frame clones alone and lacks a portion of them. Among fewer than 300,000 clones listed, 80% to 90% were seen once. Enrolled through a virtual design, the participants were between about 18 and 100 years of age and came from some 25 US areas. Participants' reported clinical history set cohort assignment. The sample taken for sequencing was PBMCs or T cells enriched from blood (not recorded which). The sequence came from a man aged 18 to 29 who had recovered from COVID-19.

The CDR3 coding sequence is TGCGCCAGCAGCTTGATGCACGGGACAGGGGTCGGTCAAGGGCAAAATCAGCCCCAGCATTTT. This encodes CASSLMHGTGVGQGQNQPQHF. The gene calls are TRBV5-1 and TRBJ1-5; 10 bases fit TRBD1. Germline-derived CDR1 and CDR2 are SGHRS and YFSETQ. V lost 1 base and J lost 4; bases outside the gene matches: 20. The CDR3 spans 21 residues.